These T cell receptor beta chains were read from a single sample in a study of T cells in localized non-small cell lung cancer. Sequencing was performed with immunoSEQ multiplex PCR; in TCRdb, only in-frame clones are kept and a portion is missing. The sample yields around 26,000 clones, 70% to 90% seen once. The sample here was peripheral blood mononuclear cells, taken before any cancer treatment. All receptors derive from a woman aged 35 to 70 with stage III lung adenocarcinoma. Both conserved end residues are part of each CDR3. Each record gives: CDR3 length, V gene, D gene, clone size, J gene, CDR3 DNA, CDR3 protein. A D gene is named only where the DNA matches it firmly. Expanded clones get a size class; other rows say once, few or many, or leave the size out.

15	TRBV28	TRBD1	NA	TRBJ2-2	TGTGCCAGCAGTTTAACAGGGGGCGCTTCCGGGGAGCTGTTTTTT	CASSLTGGASGELFF
13	TRBV6-4	NA	NA	TRBJ2-3	TGTGCCAGCGGGGCGGGCCACACAGATACGCAGTATTTT	CASGAGHTDTQYF
13	TRBV9	TRBD1	NA	TRBJ2-7	TGTGCCAGCAGCGTAGCGGCAGGGGGCGAGCAGTACTTC	CASSVAAGGEQYF
15	TRBV18	NA	once	TRBJ2-1	TGTGCCAGCTCACCAGGGGGACGCTCCTACAATGAGCAGTTCTTC	CASSPGGRSYNEQFF
15	TRBV9	TRBD2	NA	TRBJ2-3	TGTGCCAGCACCCAGTGGACTAGCGGCACAGATACGCAGTATTTT	CASTQWTSGTDTQYF
17	TRBV5-1	TRBD1	NA	TRBJ1-2	TGCGCCAGCAGCCCAGGTTTAGGGGGACAGTTGAACTATGGCTACACCTTC	CASSPGLGGQLNYGYTF
19	TRBV9	TRBD2	NA	TRBJ2-1	TGTGCCAGCAGCGTAAACCCCTGGGGCGGGGGGTCTGGCTACAATGAGCAGTTCTTC	CASSVNPWGGGSGYNEQFF
14	TRBV6-5	NA	few	TRBJ2-3	TGTGCCAGCAGCCTTACCCGGGGCACAGATACGCAGTATTTT	CASSLTRGTDTQYF
13	TRBV7-9	NA	NA	TRBJ1-4	TGTGCCAGCAGCCGAGGGGAGGACGAAAAACTGTTTTTT	CASSRGEDEKLFF
14	TRBV5-1	NA	NA	TRBJ1-1	TGCGCCAGCAGCTTACGAAGCGGCTACACTGAAGCTTTCTTT	CASSLRSGYTEAFF
16	TRBV4-1	NA	NA	TRBJ2-7	TGCGCCAGCAGCCAGTCGCCGCGGAGCGACACCTACGAGCAGTACTTC	CASSQSPRSDTYEQYF
14	TRBV5-4	NA	once	TRBJ2-1	TGTGCCAGCAGCCCCCCCGAGCGGTTCAATGAGCAGTTCTTC	CASSPPERFNEQFF
15	TRBV6-6	TRBD1	NA	TRBJ2-1	TGTGCCAGCAGTCCACAGGGGGCCGTTTACAATGAGCAGTTCTTC	CASSPQGAVYNEQFF
17	TRBV7-2	NA	NA	TRBJ2-2	TGTGCCAGCAGCCTGAGATTTTCGCAGGGCGAAACCGGGGAGCTGTTTTTT	CASSLRFSQGETGELFF
12	TRBV5-8	TRBD1	NA	TRBJ2-1	TGTGCCAGCAACAGGGGTTACAATGAGCAGTTCTTC	CASNRGYNEQFF
16	TRBV11-2	NA	few	TRBJ1-2	TGTGCCAGCAGCTTCTCTTCGGGACTCGGGGACTATGGCTACACCTTC	CASSFSSGLGDYGYTF
15	TRBV6-1	NA	NA	TRBJ2-5	TGTGCCAGCAGTGAACAGGGCGCAGGGTTGGAGACCCAGTACTTC	CASSEQGAGLETQYF
17	TRBV9	NA	NA	TRBJ1-5	TGTGCCAGCAGCGTAGACGGCAGGCCGGGCAGCAATCAGCCCCAGCATTTT	CASSVDGRPGSNQPQHF
14	TRBV28	NA	NA	TRBJ1-2	TGTGCCAGCAGACTGGACCGGGACTACTATGGCTACACCTTC	CASRLDRDYYGYTF
15	TRBV5-1	NA	NA	TRBJ2-2	TGCGCCAGCACCCTCCATTTGACGAACACCGGGGAGCTGTTTTTT	CASTLHLTNTGELFF
11	TRBV20-1	NA	NA	TRBJ1-2	TGCAGTGCTAGTGGGATCTATGGCTACACCTTC	CSASGIYGYTF
15	TRBV10-2	NA	NA	TRBJ1-6	TGCGCCAGCAGTGAAAGCGGGCCCTACAATTCACCCCTCCACTTT	CASSESGPYNSPLHF
14	TRBV14	NA	NA	TRBJ1-6	TGTGCCAGCAGCCCACTCGGCCAATATTCACCCCTCCACTTT	CASSPLGQYSPLHF
14	TRBV7-2	NA	NA	TRBJ2-5	TGTGCCAGCAGCTTAGTAGGGCTTCAAGAGACCCAGTACTTC	CASSLVGLQETQYF
14	TRBV9	NA	NA	TRBJ1-2	TGTGCCAGCAGCGGCATCCGGCGCGCCTATGGCTACACCTTC	CASSGIRRAYGYTF
15	TRBV2	TRBD2	NA	TRBJ2-1	TGTGCCAGGGCCCGTTCCAGGACTAGGGGCGATGAGCAGTTCTTC	CARARSRTRGDEQFF
13	TRBV2	NA	NA	TRBJ2-1	TGTGCCAGCAGACTACAGGGTTACAATGAGCAGTTCTTC	CASRLQGYNEQFF
12	TRBV9	NA	NA	TRBJ2-7	TGTGCCAGCAGCGGCCAGTATGACGAGCAGTACTTC	CASSGQYDEQYF
14	TRBV30	TRBD1	NA	TRBJ1-5	TGTGCCTGGAGTGATGACAGGGGCAATCAGCCCCAGCATTTT	CAWSDDRGNQPQHF
15	TRBV7-3	TRBD2	NA	TRBJ2-7	TGTGCCAGCAGCTTAGGGAGCGGGAGAATCTACGAGCAGTACTTC	CASSLGSGRIYEQYF
14	TRBV5-1	NA	NA	TRBJ1-5	TGCGCCAGCAGCCAGGACAGCGAGGGTCAGCCCCAGCATTTT	CASSQDSEGQPQHF
14	TRBV7-6	NA	NA	TRBJ2-5	TGTGCCAGCAGCGCAAACCTCATCTCAGAGACCCAGTACTTC	CASSANLISETQYF
15	TRBV2	NA	NA	TRBJ1-4	TGTGCCAGCAGGAAAAATAGACCCCGGGATGAAAAACTGTTTTTT	CASRKNRPRDEKLFF
13	TRBV19	NA	NA	TRBJ2-7	TGTGCCAGTAGTATCGGACCATCCTACGAGCAGTACTTC	CASSIGPSYEQYF
17	TRBV2	TRBD2	once	TRBJ2-3	TGTGCCAGCAGCCAAGCCGGGACTAGCGGGAGCACAGATACGCAGTATTTT	CASSQAGTSGSTDTQYF
14	TRBV5-6	NA	NA	TRBJ1-1	TGTGCCAGCAGCCAACAGGGCATGAACACTGAAGCTTTCTTT	CASSQQGMNTEAFF
14	TRBV9	TRBD1	NA	TRBJ1-2	TGTGCCAGCAGCGTTAGGGACAGGGACTTCGGCTACACCTTC	CASSVRDRDFGYTF
14	TRBV7-9	NA	NA	TRBJ1-2	TGTGCCAGCAGCCCCTCGTCCGGGGGGCATGGCTACACCTTC	CASSPSSGGHGYTF
13	TRBV4-3	TRBD1	large	TRBJ2-2	TGCGCCAGCAGCCACCGGACAGGGAGGGAGCTGTTTTTT	CASSHRTGRELFF